Listed here are 5 T cell receptor beta chains from one sample, sequenced in a study of beta chain features in type 1 diabetes. Isolated RNA was reverse transcribed in full, so expressed TCRB transcripts were sequenced. Sequencing was performed with immunoSEQ multiplex PCR; in TCRdb, only in-frame clones are kept and a portion is missing. The sample has 450,000 to 600,000 clones, roughly 30% seen once. Sequenced input: naive CD4+ T cells from blood. The receptors were sampled from a man younger than 30 in good health.

This chain uses TRBV18 with TRBJ2-7; D call uncertain. V was shortened by 4 bases and J by 0 bases, with 1 base between the two germline ends. Germline V gene lookup returns CDR1 KGHSH and CDR2 LQKENI. The CDR3 has 11 residues. CDR3 coding DNA: TGTGCCAGCTCACACTCCTACGAGCAGTACTTC. This gives the protein CASSHSYEQYF. The entire variable domain, with the rest obtained from reference TRBV18 and TRBJ2-7, is as follows: NAGVMQNPRHLVRRRGQEARLRCSPMKGHSHVYWYRQLPEEGLKFMVYLQKENIIDESGMPKERFSAEFPKEGPSILRIQQVVRGDSAAYFCASSHSYEQYFGPGTRLTVT.

This sequence joins TRBV25-1 and TRBJ1-1; no clear D gene. The CDR3 has 15 residues. Trimming cost V 1 base and J 1 base, with 10 bases left between them. Germline V gene lookup returns CDR1 MGHDK and CDR2 SYGVNS. CDR3 nucleotides: TGTGCCAGCAGTGAATCAAAAAGGCGGAACACTGAAGCTTTCTTT. Protein product: CASSESKRRNTEAFF.

The sample holds a few counts of this clone. This chain links TRBV11-2 with TRBJ1-5, with D unclear. This CDR3 spans 13 amino acids. The V gene lost 1 base and the J gene lost 2 bases, with 3 bases spanning the gap. Looked up from germline, CDR1 is SGHAT and CDR2 is FQNNGV. The CDR3 loop reads CASSLVGNQPQHF. The CDR3 region has the DNA TGTGCCAGCAGCTTAGTTGGCAATCAGCCCCAGCATTTT.

The chain combines TRBV10-3 with TRBJ1-2; D not certain. The length of the CDR3 is 13 residues. Germline V gives CDR1 ENHRY, CDR2 SYGVKD. Trimming removed 2 bases at V and 4 bases at J, with 8 bases between. The CDR3 region has the DNA TGTGCCATCAGTGAGGCTGGGAGCTATGGCTACACCTTC. Translated: CAISEAGSYGYTF.

This rearrangement joins TRBV30 to TRBJ2-5; D not certain. Germline lookup yields CDR1 GTSNPN and CDR2 SVGIG (reference sequence). Trimming shortened V by 0 bases and J by 1 base, and 6 bases separated the two germline ends. This CDR3 spans 13 amino acids. The CDR3 loop reads CAWSVLIQETQYF. The CDR3 nucleotides are TGTGCCTGGAGTGTACTTATCCAAGAGACCCAGTACTTC. The whole variable domain, remainder taken from reference TRBV30 and TRBJ2-5, is SQTIHQWPATLVQPVGSPLSLECTVEGTSNPNLYWYRQAAGRGLQLLFYSVGIGQISSEVPQNLSASRPQDRQFILSSKKLLLSDSGFYLCAWSVLIQETQYFGPGTRLLVL.